Shown below are 19 T cell receptor beta chains from a single sample sequenced in a study of blood T cell repertoires in COVID-19. The method was immunoSEQ multiplex PCR; TCRdb's version includes in-frame clones alone and lacks a portion of them. This sample has roughly 700,000 clones, with approximately 90% found just once. The sample consisted of peripheral blood. Source of these receptors: a woman younger than 30 with acute or convalescent COVID-19.

J is TRBJ1-1 and V is TRBV28; TRBD1 matches 12 bases. The V segment lost 6 bases and the J segment 7 bases; nucleotides outside the gene matches: 9. Germline V CDR1 and CDR2: MDHEN, SYDVKM. This CDR3 contains 15 residues. CDR3 DNA sequence: TGTGCCAGCAGCCGCCCGGGACAGGGGGCCTTTGAAGCTTTCTTT. Its protein product is CASSRPGQGAFEAFF.

V gene TRBV7-9 combines with J gene TRBJ1-3; D is ambiguous. The CDR3 runs 14 residues. Between the trimmed V and J ends, which lost 2 bases and 0 bases, there was a span of 5 bases. The germline V gene encodes CDR1 SEHNR and CDR2 FQNEAQ (reference sequence). CDR3 sequence (DNA): TGTGCCAGCAGCTTATCCCTCTCTGGAAACACCATATATTTT. This sequence encodes CASSLSLSGNTIYF.

V is TRBV7-9 and J is TRBJ2-7; D is perhaps TRBD2 (5 bases). The germline CDR1 and CDR2 sequences are SEHNR and FQNEAQ (reference sequence). The CDR3 runs 14 residues. V lost 5 bases and J lost 6, with 17 bases in between. This CDR3 reads CASSPGLKEVEQYF. CDR3 in DNA: TGTGCCAGCAGCCCCGGGCTAAAGGAGGTCGAGCAGTACTTC. The variable domain in full, with the rest retrieved from reference TRBV7-9 and TRBJ2-7, is DTGVSQNPRHKITKRGQNVTFRCDPISEHNRLYWYRQTLGQGPEFLTYFQNEAQLEKSRLLSDRFSAERPKGSFSTLEIQRTEQGDSAMYLCASSPGLKEVEQYFGPGTRLTVT.

V usage is TRBV25-1 and J usage is TRBJ1-1; TRBD1 might be the D (6 bases). The germline V gene encodes CDR1 MGHDK and CDR2 SYGVNS. CDR3 size: 13 residues. V lost 3 bases and J 6 bases, leaving 11 bases between the germline ends. The CDR3, as DNA: TGTGCCAGCAGTGAGGGGTGGACAGCTGAAGCTTTCTTT. It yields the protein CASSEGWTAEAFF.

The chain joins TRBV14 to TRBJ2-7; D unresolved. Germline-derived CDR1 and CDR2 are SGHDN and FVKESK. With 4 bases removed from V and 0 bases from J, the gap between germline ends came to 10 bases. CDR3 length: 14 residues. In DNA form, the CDR3 reads TGTGCCAGCAGCCCCATGAGCTACTCCTACGAGCAGTACTTC. Translation gives CASSPMSYSYEQYF.

This CDR3 reads CASSMTGTGSQLYGYTF. The CDR3 DNA sequence: TGTGCCAGTAGTATGACCGGGACAGGCAGTCAACTCTATGGCTACACCTTC. The rearrangement links TRBV19 to TRBJ1-2; 8 bases agree with TRBD1. The V gene's germline CDR1 is LNHDA and CDR2 SQIVND (reference sequence). This CDR3 is 17 amino acids long. Trimming at V came to 3 bases and at J to 4 bases, leaving 13 bases not matched to a gene.

The table lists this clone with a count of one. The rearrangement joins TRBV7-9 to TRBJ1-2, with 7 positions matching TRBD1. The J segment lost 6 bases and the V segment lost 5 bases, leaving 12 bases of the junction unmatched. The CDR3 totals 15 residues. Germline loops: CDR1 SEHNR, CDR2 FQNEAQ (reference sequence). As DNA, the CDR3 is TGTGCCAGCAGCCCACCGGGACAGTTTTCAAATGGCTACACCTTC. This gives the protein CASSPPGQFSNGYTF.

The CDR3 here is CASTRGGEKLFF. CDR3 in DNA: TGCGCCAGCACTAGGGGGGGGGAAAAACTGTTTTTT. The rearrangement links TRBV10-1 to TRBJ1-4; TRBD1 might be the D (6 bases). Trimming stripped 7 bases from V and 8 bases from J, with 11 bases between. CDR1 WNHNN and CDR2 SYGVQD come from the germline V gene (reference sequence). This CDR3 comprises 12 residues.

The chain uses TRBV7-2 and TRBJ1-6; D might be TRBD1 (5 bases). The CDR3 consists of 15 residues. V lost 1 base, J lost 7 bases, and 11 bases lay in between. The germline V gene has CDR1 SGHTA and CDR2 FQGNSA. Here the CDR3 DNA reads TGTGCCAGCAGCTTAGTCAGGGCCGGAAATTCACCCCTCCACTTT. Amino acid sequence: CASSLVRAGNSPLHF.

V usage is TRBV27 and J usage is TRBJ1-1; D is unresolved. Germline loops: CDR1 MNHEY, CDR2 SMNVEV (reference sequence). The CDR3 consists of 14 residues. The germline V and J ends were trimmed by 0 bases and 3 bases, with 8 bases remaining between them. The CDR3 region has the DNA TGTGCCAGCAGTTTATCAGGGAGTTACACTGAAGCTTTCTTT. Translated, it gives CASSLSGSYTEAFF.

The V gene is TRBV30, the J gene TRBJ1-2, with TRBD1 matching 8 bases. The germline CDR1 and CDR2 sequences are GTSNPN and SVGIG (reference sequence). J lost 8 bases, V lost 4 bases, and 6 bases had no gene match. The CDR3 is 12 residues long. CDR3 loop: CAWTGGAGGYTF. CDR3 sequence (DNA): TGTGCCTGGACAGGGGGCGCGGGAGGCTACACCTTC.

The V and J genes are TRBV21-1 and TRBJ1-1. TRBV21-1 is an annotated pseudogene. This CDR3 spans 15 amino acids. The CDR3: CASSKPQGRDTEAFF. DNA of the CDR3: TGTGCCAGCAGCAAACCCCAGGGGAGGGACACTGAAGCTTTCTTT.

The CDR3 protein is CASSQEGGGRSYEQYF. CDR3 bases: TGCGCCAGCAGCCAAGAGGGCGGGGGTCGCTCCTACGAGCAGTACTTC. This sequence joins TRBV4-1 and TRBJ2-7; 7 bases line up with TRBD2. CDR1 and CDR2 (germline): MGHRA, YSYEKL. CDR3 length: 16 residues. Trimming took 0 bases from V and 0 from J; bases not matched to a gene: 5.

V gene TRBV3-1 (or the pseudogene TRBV3-2) combines with J gene TRBJ1-5; no reliable D call. CDR3 length: 15 amino acids. V lost 2 bases and J 2 bases, leaving 10 bases between the germline ends. The germline CDR1 and CDR2 sequences are LGHDT and YNNKEL (reference sequence). CDR3 in DNA: TGTGCCAGCAGCCAATGGGCGGAGGGCAATCAGCCCCAGCATTTT. As protein: CASSQWAEGNQPQHF.

This chain uses TRBV7-6 with TRBJ2-1; D not certain. Germline CDR1 and CDR2: SGHVS and FNYEAQ. This CDR3 is 15 amino acids long. The ends were cut back, 0 bases at V and 4 bases at J, with 10 bases in the middle. The CDR3 DNA follows: TGTGCCAGCAGCTTAGCATCACGCAGGTACAATGAGCAGTTCTTC. Encoded protein: CASSLASRRYNEQFF.

The chain combines TRBV5-1 with TRBJ1-5; TRBD1 is a possible D gene (5 bases). Germline loops: CDR1 SGHRS, CDR2 YFSETQ. CDR3 length: 17 residues. Trimming shortened V by 4 bases and J by 0 bases, and 17 bases separated the two germline ends. CDR3 bases: TGCGCCAGCAGCGAACGCCCAAGGGACTATAGCAATCAGCCCCAGCATTTT. Residues: CASSERPRDYSNQPQHF.

This clone was recorded once. This chain connects TRBV9 to TRBJ1-2; D perhaps matches TRBD1 (6 bases). The CDR3 spans 13 residues. The V and J ends lost 0 bases and 6 bases respectively, with 9 bases between them. Germline V lookup: CDR1 SGDLS, CDR2 YYNGEE. CDR3 residues: CASSVDRVHGYTF. The DNA of the CDR3 is TGTGCCAGCAGCGTAGACAGGGTCCATGGCTACACCTTC.

The chain has TRBV23-1 and TRBJ1-3; 9 positions match TRBD1. TRBV23-1 belongs to the ORF category, with a function that is uncertain. Trimming cost V 1 base and J 2 bases; bases outside gene matches: 6. This CDR3 has 17 amino acids. CDR3 in DNA: TGCGCCAGCAGTCAATGGACAGGGGACTTTGCTGGAAACACCATATATTTT. Amino acids: CASSQWTGDFAGNTIYF.

This clone was recorded once. This rearrangement joins TRBV6-5 to TRBJ2-1, with D possibly TRBD1 on 6 matching bases. Trimming took off 8 bases at V and 7 bases at J, with 12 bases between the two ends. Germline V lookup: CDR1 MNHEY, CDR2 SVGAGI. The CDR3 is 12 amino acids. In DNA form, the CDR3 reads TGTGCCAGCCCTGACAGGCGGAATGAGCAGTTCTTC. This encodes CASPDRRNEQFF.